This T cell receptor beta chain is drawn from a study of response to subunit inactivated influenza vaccine. With regard to this clonotype: What it binds is unknown.

The V and J ends lost 5 bases and 7 bases respectively, with 14 bases between them. The CDR3 loop spans 13 amino acids. The germline V gene encodes CDR1 PRHDT and CDR2 FYEKMQ (reference sequence). Study-wide results and limits: The authors put forward the suggestion that each seasonal influenza vaccination may bring in only a limited number of new T cells.

TCRdb recomputed calls from the RT-PCR reads with MiXCR, one row per CDR3 protein. The top ten clones hold about 2.8% of a sample with about 540,000 distinct CDR3 sequences, approximately 22% of them seen once. These data are also associated with another study on T cells expressing NK-cell markers. That paper states: UMI-tagged 5'RACE template switching yielded the TCR beta cDNA. Once again these clonotypes came out on top in the CD3+CD56-NKG2C+ fraction of four donors. The HCMV specificity of the expanded NKG2C+ T cell clones stayed unresolved.

The specimen was CD4+ T cells sorted from PBMCs, collected roughly 12 days after vaccination. J is TRBJ1-2 and V is TRBV13; D is possibly TRBD1 (6 bases). The receptor was isolated from a middle-aged man who received an inactivated influenza vaccine. In nucleotides, the CDR3 is TGTGCCAGCAGCACAGGGACCCAGACTGGCTACACCTTC. It translates to CASSTGTQTGYTF. The variable domain in full, completed from reference TRBV13 and TRBJ1-2, reads AAGVIQSPRHLIKEKRETATLKCYPIPRHDTVYWYQQGPGQDPQFLISFYEKMQSDKGSIPDRFSAQQFSDYHSELNMSSLELGDSALYFCASSTGTQTGYTFGSGTRLTVV.